Presented here are 5 T cell receptor beta chains from one specimen sequenced in a study of T cells after yellow fever vaccination. One entry per CDR3 protein results from TCRdb running MiXCR on the 5' RACE reads. Of approximately 180,000 distinct CDR3 sequences in the sample, approximately 6.2% were seen once. Sequenced material: CD4+ T cells sorted from PBMCs, taken on the day of the first yellow fever vaccination. The receptor set was obtained from a man aged 18 to 30 who received the YFV17D yellow fever vaccine.

This clonotype occurred many times. V and J are TRBV9 and TRBJ2-2, with 14 bases fitting TRBD2. The V segment lost 4 bases and the J segment 6 bases; nucleotides outside the gene matches: 5. The CDR3 totals 16 residues. Germline V gene lookup returns CDR1 SGDLS and CDR2 YYNGEE. As DNA, the CDR3 is TGTGCCAGCAGCCTGGGGGGACTAGCGGGGGCCGGGGAGCTGTTTTTT. Protein product: CASSLGGLAGAGELFF.

V gene TRBV2 combines with J gene TRBJ1-2, with unresolved D. V dropped 8 bases and J dropped 3 bases, with 7 bases sitting between them. The germline gives CDR1 SNHLY, CDR2 FYNNEI. The CDR3 loop spans 11 amino acids. The CDR3 region has the DNA TGTGCCAGCCACCGGGACTATGGCTACACCTTC. Amino acids: CASHRDYGYTF.

At least ten counts were recorded for this clonotype. The chain is built from TRBV2 and TRBJ2-1, with D possibly matching TRBD1 (6 bases). CDR3 length: 15 residues. V was pared by 6 bases and J by 0 bases, with 12 bases between. Germline V gives CDR1 SNHLY, CDR2 FYNNEI. CDR3 sequence (DNA): TGTGCCAGCAGCCGACAGGCTCTCTCCTACAATGAGCAGTTCTTC. This gives the protein CASSRQALSYNEQFF.

Details on this clonotype: This may be a read error, as it is one base from a much larger clone. This chain uses TRBV4-2 with TRBJ2-5; a possible D gene is TRBD2 (5 bases). The CDR3 runs to 17 residues. Germline lookup yields CDR1 LGHNA and CDR2 YNFKEQ. CDR3 coding DNA: TGTGCCAGCAGCCAAGATCTCGGAGCGGCAGAACAAGGGACCCAGTACTTC. The encoded protein is CASSQDLGAAEQGTQYF.

This clonotype was detected a few times. The chain carries TRBV7-6 and TRBJ2-2, with 8 positions matching TRBD1. The CDR3 has 17 residues. The V and J ends lost 0 bases and 1 base, in that order; junction bases with no gene match: 4. CDR1 is SGHVS, CDR2 FNYEAQ, per germline. CDR3 loop: CASSLARTGKNTGELFF. The DNA of the CDR3 is TGTGCCAGCAGCTTAGCAAGGACAGGGAAGAACACCGGGGAGCTGTTTTTT.